This paragraph reports one T cell receptor (beta chain). The CDR3 loop spans 16 amino acids. Per the germline V gene, CDR1 is SEHNR and CDR2 is FQNEAQ (reference sequence). V trimming: 5 bases; J trimming: 0 bases; junction bases outside the gene matches: 4. This sample was taken from a study of CDR3 diversity in severe acne. Using its own MiXCR run on the PCR reads, TCRdb lists one record per CDR3 protein. The sample records tens of thousands of distinct CDR3 sequences, 45% to 65% being singletons. This receptor was identified in a male donor in good health, without acne. The rearrangement uses TRBV7-9 and TRBJ2-2; 9 bases are shared with TRBD2. The material sequenced was blood. The CDR3 loop reads CASSTRLAANTGELFF. Written as DNA, the CDR3 is TGTGCCAGCAGCACGAGACTAGCGGCGAACACCGGGGAGCTGTTTTTT.